The sequence of this TCR beta chain was determined in a study of shared clonotypes between healthy human individuals. General observations from the study: Few donors limited the genetic and exposure-history diversity represented.

Notes on this clone: What it binds is unknown.

Terminally differentiated effector memory CD45RA+ cells were left out of the naive CD8 fraction, which was CD45RO-negative and positively selected for CCR7. All the donors were Caucasian adults who lived in Nashville, Tennessee. The V gene end was trimmed by 3 bases and the J gene end by 8 bases; junction bases not matched to a gene: 12. The V gene's germline CDR1 is LNHDA and CDR2 SQIVND (reference sequence). The CDR3 consists of 16 residues. On sorted subsets, replicate PCRs used approximately 190 ng DNA, or tens of thousands of T cell genomes. Data came from immunoSEQ multiplex PCR; TCRdb stores just in-frame clones and leaves some out. This table holds about 1.9 million clones, around 93% found once.

The sequence was collected from a man between 18 and 35 years old in good health. Some clones in this sample may be carry-over from other donors' samples. Sequenced sample: naive CD8+ T cells from PBMCs. The chain has TRBV19 and TRBJ1-4, with TRBD1 matching 7 bases. The CDR3 region is CASSIYRRQGREKLFF. DNA for the CDR3: TGTGCCAGTAGTATTTACAGAAGACAGGGTAGAGAAAAACTGTTTTTT.